A single T cell receptor (beta chain) is shown here with its context. Next came a second PCR, run for about 7 to 11 cycles, which used a sample-barcoded 5' primer along with a J-beta primer mix. Each cDNA molecule was tagged by a template-switch adaptor that had 12 random nucleotides. TCRdb processed the 5' RACE reads anew with MiXCR; each CDR3 protein has one entry. The data show roughly 1.9 million distinct CDR3 sequences, about 39% seen once. Peripheral blood was drawn, approximately 9.4 milliliters per donor. The sample comes from a study of blood T cells in healthy people across ages. V shed 4 bases and J shed 7 bases, with 15 bases lying between them. The germline gives CDR1 SGDLS, CDR2 YYNGEE. This CDR3 has 14 residues.

This TCR derives from a human donor in good health. The gene calls are TRBV9 and TRBJ2-1, with TRBD2 as a possible D gene (5 bases). The sample consisted of blood. The CDR3 DNA reads as TGTGCCAGCAGCCGGGTGTCGGACTTAAATGAGCAGTTCTTC. This encodes CASSRVSDLNEQFF.